Presented here are 29 T cell receptor beta chains from one specimen sequenced in a study of cytomegalovirus exposure and HLA in healthy donors. In the PCR, 60 Vbeta and 13 Jbeta primers were used. Profiling relied on immunoSEQ multiplex PCR, and the TCRdb table lists in-frame clones only, not all of them. The sample lists more than 150,000 clones; over 65% were seen once. Specimen: PBMCs. The receptor set was obtained from a man between 18 and 29 years old in good health and CMV-seronegative.

The chain has TRBV25-1 and TRBJ2-7; 9 positions match TRBD2. The V gene's germline CDR1 is MGHDK and CDR2 SYGVNS. J was trimmed by 0 bases and V by 8 bases; bases with no gene match: 14. The CDR3 has 17 residues. The CDR3 loop reads CASARGAGGPSSYEQYF. CDR3 nucleotide sequence: TGTGCCAGCGCTAGAGGAGCGGGAGGCCCAAGCTCCTACGAGCAGTACTTC.

The J gene is TRBJ2-5, the V gene TRBV18; tentatively, D is TRBD1 (5 bases). Trimming shortened V by 2 bases and J by 4 bases, and 8 bases separated the two germline ends. This CDR3 region has 13 residues. Germline assignment: CDR1 KGHSH and CDR2 LQKENI. The CDR3 DNA follows: TGTGCCAGCTCACCAGACAGCTCAGAGACCCAGTACTTC. Its translation is CASSPDSSETQYF.

A remark on this clone: Other nucleotide sequences from this sample produce the same CDR3. The J gene is TRBJ2-3, the V gene TRBV19, with 14 bases matching TRBD2. Germline V gives CDR1 LNHDA, CDR2 SQIVND (reference sequence). This CDR3 spans 16 amino acids. With 4 bases clipped from V and 3 bases from J, the junction kept 3 bases outside the gene matches. CDR3: CASSKRLAGGTDTQYF. CDR3 nucleotides: TGTGCCAGTAGTAAACGACTAGCGGGAGGGACAGATACGCAGTATTTT.

V usage is TRBV6-5 and J usage is TRBJ2-7, with D unresolved. The CDR3 runs 15 residues. The V end was cut by 4 bases, the J end by 6 bases, with 19 bases between. Germline V gene sequence: CDR1 MNHEY, CDR2 SVGAGI. The CDR3 region is CASSSVLGPSLEQYF. CDR3 bases: TGTGCCAGCAGTTCAGTTCTAGGCCCCTCCCTCGAGCAGTACTTC.

J is TRBJ1-2 and V is TRBV4-1, with D possibly TRBD1 on 6 matching bases. V was cut by 0 bases and J by 5 bases, with 16 bases left in between. This CDR3 comprises 16 residues. CDR1 and CDR2 (germline): MGHRA, YSYEKL. In DNA, the CDR3 is TGCGCCAGCAGCCAAGATCAAGGGCAGGGGAAGTATGGCTACACCTTC. It codes for CASSQDQGQGKYGYTF.

The rearrangement joins TRBV18 to TRBJ2-3, with 9 bases aligning to TRBD2. The V and J ends lost 0 bases and 3 bases, in that order; junction bases with no gene match: 13. There are 19 residues in the CDR3. Germline CDR1 KGHSH, CDR2 LQKENI. CDR3 loop: CASSPPIQREVFGTDTQYF. CDR3 in DNA: TGTGCCAGCTCACCACCGATCCAGCGGGAGGTTTTTGGAACAGATACGCAGTATTTT.

V usage is TRBV19 and J usage is TRBJ2-5; possible D gene TRBD1, 6 bases. The CDR3 spans 13 residues. Germline V gene sequence: CDR1 LNHDA, CDR2 SQIVND (reference sequence). V was shortened by 5 bases and J by 5 bases, with 12 bases between the two germline ends. The CDR3 nucleotides read TGTGCCAGTAGTGTTGGGACAACGGAGACCCAGTACTTC. Amino acids: CASSVGTTETQYF.

J is TRBJ1-1 and V is TRBV5-6; 9 bases match TRBD1. Germline V lookup: CDR1 SGHDT, CDR2 YYEEEE. This CDR3 has 15 residues. After removal of 0 bases from V and 5 bases from J, the junction contained 5 bases not matched to a gene. The CDR3 here is CASSLGHRGPTEAFF. For the CDR3, the DNA is TGTGCCAGCAGCTTGGGTCACAGGGGGCCTACTGAAGCTTTCTTT.

The chain couples TRBV19 to TRBJ1-4; weak D call: TRBD1 (5 bases). V was pared by 5 bases and J by 8 bases, with 15 bases between. CDR3 length: 14 residues. Per the germline V gene, CDR1 is LNHDA and CDR2 is SQIVND (reference sequence). This CDR3 reads CASSLGASWEKLFF. The CDR3 DNA reads as TGTGCCAGTAGTTTAGGGGCGTCGTGGGAAAAACTGTTTTTT. The full variable domain, rest sourced from reference TRBV19 and TRBJ1-4, is DGGITQSPKYLFRKEGQNVTLSCEQNLNHDAMYWYRQDPGQGLRLIYYSQIVNDFQKGDIAEGYSVSREKKESFPLTVTSAQKNPTAFYLCASSLGASWEKLFFGSGTQLSVL.

V and J are TRBV25-1 and TRBJ1-3, with TRBD1 identical over 12 bases. This CDR3 spans 16 amino acids. The V and J ends lost 5 bases and 7 bases, in that order; junction bases with no gene match: 9. The V gene's germline CDR1 is MGHDK and CDR2 SYGVNS. The chain's CDR3 is CASSYTPGQGANTIYF. The CDR3 bases are TGTGCCAGCAGTTACACACCGGGACAGGGGGCCAACACCATATATTTT. Drawing the rest from reference TRBV25-1 and TRBJ1-3, the complete variable domain is EADIYQTPRYLVIGTGKKITLECSQTMGHDKMYWYQQDPGMELHLIHYSYGVNSTEKGDLSSESTVSRIRTEHFPLTLESARPSHTSQYLCASSYTPGQGANTIYFGEGSWLTVV.

This clone turned up a few times. The V call is TRBV20-1, the J call TRBJ2-5, with no clear D. The J call is uncertain, as TRBJ2-7 better fits the DNA end. Germline V CDR1 and CDR2: DFQATT, SNEGSKA (reference sequence). The CDR3 covers 11 residues. Here the CDR3 DNA reads TGCAGTGCTGATACAGTGATCGAGCAGTACTTC. Residues: CSADTVIEQYF.

This chain connects TRBV11-3 to TRBJ2-6, with TRBD1 as a possible D gene (5 bases). Trimming removed 5 bases at V and 2 bases at J, with 7 bases between. The CDR3 loop spans 14 amino acids. Germline V gene data show CDR1 as SGHNT and CDR2 as YENEEA. In nucleotides, the CDR3 is TGTGCCAGCAGCCCGACAGCTGGGGCCAACGTCCTGACTTTC. Amino acid sequence: CASSPTAGANVLTF. The variable domain in full, with the rest retrieved from reference TRBV11-3 and TRBJ2-6, is EAGVVQSPRYKIIEKKQPVAFWCNPISGHNTLYWYLQNLGQGPELLIRYENEEAVDDSQLPKDRFSAERLKGVDSTLKIQPAELGDSAVYLCASSPTAGANVLTFGAGSRLTVL.

The rearrangement joins TRBV7-9 to TRBJ1-2, with 9 bases fitting TRBD1. Germline V lookup: CDR1 SEHNR, CDR2 FQNEAQ (reference sequence). J was trimmed by 0 bases and V by 5 bases; bases with no gene match: 13. This CDR3 contains 18 residues. In DNA form, the CDR3 reads TGTGCCAGCAGCCCACCCGGGACAGGGTGGGCTGCTAACTATGGCTACACCTTC. Translation: CASSPPGTGWAANYGYTF.

The chain employs TRBV11-1 and TRBJ1-2; D uncertain. CDR1 is SGHAT and CDR2 is FQDESV in the germline V gene (reference sequence). Trimming removed 2 bases at V and 7 bases at J, with 23 bases between. The CDR3 consists of 17 residues. The CDR3 DNA reads TGTGCCAGCAGCTTACGTCCAGGTGGAGGGTCGAATGGTGGCTACACCTTC. Its protein product is CASSLRPGGGSNGGYTF.

The chain employs TRBV6-1 and TRBJ2-6, with unresolved D. V was shortened by 8 bases and J by 2 bases, with 7 bases between the two germline ends. The CDR3 contains 13 residues. Germline V gives CDR1 MNHNS, CDR2 SASEGT. The CDR3 nucleotides are TGTGCCAGCGATGAGGCTGGGGCCAACGTCCTGACTTTC. Its protein is CASDEAGANVLTF.

The J gene is TRBJ2-2, the V gene TRBV19; TRBD2 agrees at 8 bases. Losses at the gene ends were 8 bases for V and 9 bases for J; bases not matched to a gene: 11. The CDR3 totals 14 residues. Germline lookup yields CDR1 LNHDA and CDR2 SQIVND (reference sequence). The DNA for the CDR3 is TGTGCCAGTGGACCGGGACTAGGTCCTTGGGAGCTGTTTTTT. Its translation: CASGPGLGPWELFF.

The chain couples TRBV5-4 to TRBJ2-5, with a possible D match to TRBD2 (6 bases). The CDR3 consists of 15 residues. The germline gives CDR1 SGHNT, CDR2 YYREEE (reference sequence). Trimming removed 4 bases at V and 1 base at J, with 14 bases between. The CDR3 sequence is CASSPWRDLQETQYF. CDR3 bases: TGTGCCAGCAGCCCCTGGCGGGACCTCCAAGAGACCCAGTACTTC. Using reference TRBV5-4 and TRBJ2-5 for the parts outside the CDR3, the full variable domain is ETGVTQSPTHLIKTRGQQVTLRCSSQSGHNTVSWYQQALGQGPQFIFQYYREEENGRGNFPPRFSGLQFPNYSSELNVNALELDDSALYLCASSPWRDLQETQYFGPGTRLLVL.

With respect to this clone: Compared with germline, one end of the junction differs, possibly owing to a read error. DNA of the CDR3: TGTGCTAGCAGCTCTGAGGTGGGGGGGGGCCGGGAGACCCAGTACTTC. Translation: CASSSEVGGGRETQYF. The chain combines TRBV7-7 with TRBJ2-5, with TRBD2 as a possible D gene (7 bases). Germline loops: CDR1 SSHAT, CDR2 FNYEAQ (reference sequence). CDR3 length: 16 amino acids.

This clone has more than one count but fewer than ten. The chain's CDR3 is CASSLVREKSPLHF. In DNA, the CDR3 is TGTGCCAGCAGTTTGGTCAGGGAAAAATCACCCCTCCACTTT. The V call is TRBV27, the J call TRBJ1-6; D perhaps matches TRBD1 (5 bases). CDR1 MNHEY and CDR2 SMNVEV come from the germline V gene (reference sequence). V gave up 3 bases and J gave up 10 bases, with 13 bases separating them. CDR3 length equals 14 residues.

This clone turned up a few times. The chain combines TRBV2 with TRBJ1-5; 7 positions agree with TRBD1. Trimming at V came to 6 bases and at J to 4 bases, leaving 12 bases not matched to a gene. This CDR3 region has 16 residues. Germline CDR1 SNHLY, CDR2 FYNNEI. The CDR3 DNA reads TGTGCCAGCAGAAAGACCCGGGACAGTAGGAATCAGCCCCAGCATTTT. Amino acid sequence: CASRKTRDSRNQPQHF.

The J gene is TRBJ1-2, the V gene TRBV7-6; 9 bases agree with TRBD1. The trim removed 4 bases at V and 3 bases at J, leaving 6 bases unmatched. The CDR3 is 15 amino acids. Germline V gives CDR1 SGHVS, CDR2 FNYEAQ. CDR3 in DNA: TGTGCCAGCAGCTCGATGGACAGGGGAGACTATGGCTACACCTTC. Protein: CASSSMDRGDYGYTF.

This sequence joins TRBV28 and TRBJ1-1, with TRBD1 as a possible D gene (5 bases). Germline CDR1 is MDHEN and CDR2 is SYDVKM. The V gene lost 2 bases and the J gene lost 6 bases, with 10 bases spanning the gap. The CDR3 covers 13 residues. The CDR3 sequence is CASSLGAAPEAFF. In DNA, the CDR3 is TGTGCCAGCAGTTTAGGGGCGGCCCCTGAAGCTTTCTTT.

The rearrangement joins TRBV10-3 to TRBJ2-2; the match to TRBD2 covers 8 bases. There are 14 residues in the CDR3. Per the germline V gene, CDR1 is ENHRY and CDR2 is SYGVKD. V lost 8 bases to trimming and J lost 1 base; unmatched junction nucleotides: 3. CDR3 DNA sequence: TGTGCCATCCAACGGGGGGGGAACACCGGGGAGCTGTTTTTT. Its translation is CAIQRGGNTGELFF.

This clone was counted a single time. The rearrangement joins TRBV7-9 to TRBJ2-1, with a tentative D call TRBD2 (6 bases). CDR1 is SEHNR, CDR2 FQNEAQ, per germline (reference sequence). The CDR3 sequence is 15 residues long. The ends were cut back, 3 bases at V and 3 bases at J, with 12 bases in the middle. CDR3 in amino acids: CASSFRSGYYNEQFF. Here the CDR3 DNA reads TGTGCCAGCAGCTTCCGTAGCGGATACTACAATGAGCAGTTCTTC.

The genes are TRBV9 and TRBJ2-7, with a tentative D call TRBD2 (7 bases). CDR1 is SGDLS, CDR2 YYNGEE, per germline. With 4 bases removed from V and 2 bases from J, the gap between germline ends came to 16 bases. The CDR3 spans 15 residues. As DNA, the CDR3 is TGTGCCAGCAGCCCCGGCGGGGGCTTGCCCTACGAGCAGTACTTC. Protein: CASSPGGGLPYEQYF. Supplemented by reference TRBV9 and TRBJ2-7, the full variable domain reads DSGVTQTPKHLITATGQRVTLRCSPRSGDLSVYWYQQSLDQGLQFLIQYYNGEERAKGNILERFSAQQFPDLHSELNLSSLELGDSALYFCASSPGGGLPYEQYFGPGTRLTVT.

The V gene is TRBV25-1, the J gene TRBJ1-1, with a tentative D call TRBD1 (5 bases). Per the germline V gene, CDR1 is MGHDK and CDR2 is SYGVNS. V was clipped by 6 bases and J by 1 base, with 15 bases between them. This CDR3 spans 15 amino acids. CDR3 sequence reads: CASRKVGEGNTEAFF. As DNA, the CDR3 is TGTGCCAGCAGGAAAGTAGGGGAGGGGAACACTGAAGCTTTCTTT. Based on the CDR3 plus reference TRBV25-1 and TRBJ1-1, the full variable domain is EADIYQTPRYLVIGTGKKITLECSQTMGHDKMYWYQQDPGMELHLIHYSYGVNSTEKGDLSSESTVSRIRTEHFPLTLESARPSHTSQYLCASRKVGEGNTEAFFGQGTRLTVV.

This clone was observed a handful of times. The chain is built from TRBV2 and TRBJ2-3, with D possibly TRBD1 on 6 matching bases. The CDR3 extends over 12 amino acids. With 9 bases removed from V and 3 bases from J, the gap between germline ends came to 10 bases. The V gene's germline CDR1 is SNHLY and CDR2 FYNNEI. CDR3 sequence: CARGQGTDTQYF. In DNA form, the CDR3 reads TGTGCCAGGGGGCAGGGGACAGATACGCAGTATTTT.

The rearrangement links TRBV6-1 to TRBJ1-2, with 8 nucleotides matching TRBD1. The germline V gene encodes CDR1 MNHNS and CDR2 SASEGT. Losses at the gene ends were 2 bases for V and 0 bases for J; bases not matched to a gene: 11. The CDR3 runs to 18 residues. The chain's CDR3 is CASSEMWTGSSTNYGYTF. CDR3 coding DNA: TGTGCCAGCAGTGAAATGTGGACAGGGAGTTCAACTAACTATGGCTACACCTTC.

The rearrangement links TRBV2 to TRBJ2-7, with 9 bases aligning to TRBD1. With V trimmed by 8 bases and J by 6 bases, 17 bases remained unmatched. The CDR3 is 16 amino acids. The germline V gene encodes CDR1 SNHLY and CDR2 FYNNEI. The CDR3 loop reads CASRPWGGTGSREQYF. CDR3 coding DNA: TGTGCCAGCCGCCCCTGGGGAGGGACAGGGAGTCGCGAGCAGTACTTC.